The 25 T cell receptor beta chains listed next were all sequenced from one sample in a study of blood T cell repertoires in COVID-19. Here immunoSEQ multiplex PCR was the method, and the copy in TCRdb shows in-frame clones only, minus some. This sample has around 200,000 clones, with roughly nine tenths found just once. Sequenced sample: peripheral blood. These receptors all come from a man in his thirties or forties with acute or convalescent COVID-19.

V gene TRBV28 combines with J gene TRBJ2-2; 9 nucleotides align to TRBD1. The ends lost 5 bases at V and 4 bases at J; junction bases unmatched: 14. The CDR3 totals 18 residues. CDR1 and CDR2 from the germline V gene are MDHEN and SYDVKM. This CDR3 is CASSRDRAATPSTGELFF. The CDR3 nucleotides are TGTGCCAGCAGTCGGGACAGGGCCGCGACTCCGAGCACCGGGGAGCTGTTTTTT.

The table lists this clone with many counts. The chain employs TRBV7-2 and TRBJ1-1; the D is unclear. CDR3 length: 14 amino acids. Germline values: CDR1 SGHTA, CDR2 FQGNSA. Trimming removed 3 bases at V and 1 base at J, with 9 bases between. The CDR3, as DNA: TGTGCCAGCAGCTTTACGAGGGCGAACACTGAAGCTTTCTTT. Translated: CASSFTRANTEAFF.

This rearrangement joins TRBV7-9 to TRBJ1-2; D is unclear. V was trimmed by 4 bases and J by 2 bases, leaving 17 bases between them. The length of the CDR3 is 16 residues. Germline V gene sequence: CDR1 SEHNR, CDR2 FQNEAQ (reference sequence). The CDR3 spells CASSSRGWSGNYGYTF. CDR3 DNA sequence: TGTGCCAGCAGCTCCAGAGGGTGGTCCGGGAACTATGGCTACACCTTC. Supplemented by reference TRBV7-9 and TRBJ1-2, the full variable domain reads DTGVSQNPRHKITKRGQNVTFRCDPISEHNRLYWYRQTLGQGPEFLTYFQNEAQLEKSRLLSDRFSAERPKGSFSTLEIQRTEQGDSAMYLCASSSRGWSGNYGYTFGSGTRLTVV.

The chain recombines TRBV28 with TRBJ1-4, with TRBD1 identical over 8 bases. Germline loops: CDR1 MDHEN, CDR2 SYDVKM. With 8 bases clipped from V and 6 bases from J, the junction kept 8 bases outside the gene matches. The CDR3 length is 14 residues. This chain's CDR3 is CASCPTGADEKLFF. CDR3 DNA: TGTGCCAGCTGCCCGACAGGGGCGGATGAAAAACTGTTTTTT. The full variable domain, rest sourced from reference TRBV28 and TRBJ1-4, is DVKVTQSSRYLVKRTGEKVFLECVQDMDHENMFWYRQDPGLGLRLIYFSYDVKMKEKGDIPEGYSVSREKKERFSLILESASTNQTSMYLCASCPTGADEKLFFGSGTQLSVL.

V usage is TRBV6-2 or TRBV6-3 and J usage is TRBJ1-5; D is unresolved. The CDR3 is 16 residues long. Looked up from germline, CDR1 is MNHEY and CDR2 is SVGEGT. V was cut by 2 bases and J by 4 bases, with 15 bases left in between. This CDR3 reads CASSYARTFGNQPQHF. CDR3 DNA sequence: TGTGCCAGCAGTTACGCACGGACTTTTGGAAATCAGCCCCAGCATTTT.

The chain joins TRBV27 to TRBJ1-2, with a possible D match to TRBD1 (6 bases). This CDR3 has 19 residues. Looked up from germline, CDR1 is MNHEY and CDR2 is SMNVEV (reference sequence). V was clipped by 2 bases and J by 7 bases, with 29 bases between them. The CDR3 DNA is TGTGCCAGCAGTTTAGCGGGGGGTGTGGGGGCCCGCCGTTATCGTGGCTACACCTTC. This sequence encodes CASSLAGGVGARRYRGYTF.

The chain joins TRBV19 to TRBJ1-1; D unresolved. V lost 10 bases and J lost 3, with 9 bases in between. The V gene's germline CDR1 is LNHDA and CDR2 SQIVND (reference sequence). The CDR3 contains 11 residues. The CDR3, as DNA: TGTGCCACCTACGAGTACACTGAAGCTTTCTTT. This encodes CATYEYTEAFF.

CDR3 in DNA: TGTGCCAGCAGCAGGCGGGGGGGCTCCTACGAGCAGTACTTC. Encoded protein: CASSRRGGSYEQYF. The chain links TRBV5-4 to TRBJ2-7; 9 bases fit TRBD2. Germline lookup yields CDR1 SGHNT and CDR2 YYREEE (reference sequence). The CDR3 is 14 amino acids. Unmatched junction bases numbered 2, after V lost 4 bases and J lost 0 bases.

The chain uses TRBV24-1 and TRBJ2-7; 10 positions agree with TRBD1. The trim removed 5 bases at V and 2 bases at J, leaving 2 bases unmatched. Germline CDR1 KGHDR, CDR2 SFDVKD. CDR3 size: 14 residues. This CDR3 is CATSAGQGAYEQYF. CDR3 nucleotide sequence: TGTGCCACCAGTGCCGGACAGGGGGCCTACGAGCAGTACTTC.

This rearrangement joins TRBV5-1 to TRBJ1-4; D ambiguous. Germline V gene lookup returns CDR1 SGHRS and CDR2 YFSETQ. The CDR3 extends over 18 amino acids. Trimming shortened V by 1 base and J by 0 bases, and 16 bases separated the two germline ends. The CDR3, as DNA: TGCGCCAGCAGCTTGTTCAGAGGGCCCGGGGCAACTAATGAAAAACTGTTTTTT. It specifies CASSLFRGPGATNEKLFF.

The chain is built from TRBV21-1 and TRBJ1-2; no check of the table's D call, TRBD1, against the DNA was made. TRBV21-1 corresponds to a pseudogene. CDR3 size: 15 residues. CDR3 sequence: CASSKETGNLDGYTF. The CDR3, as DNA: TGTGCCAGCAGCAAAGAAACAGGGAACTTGGATGGCTACACCTTC.

This clone appeared a single time. The rearrangement joins TRBV19 to TRBJ1-4; 10 bases are shared with TRBD1. V was clipped by 4 bases and J by 10 bases; unmatched bases: 6. This CDR3 region has 14 residues. In germline, CDR1 is LNHDA, CDR2 SQIVND (reference sequence). CDR3 sequence reads: CASSTGQGDLKLFF. The CDR3 DNA sequence: TGTGCCAGTAGTACCGGACAGGGGGACTTAAAACTGTTTTTT.

The chain couples TRBV20-1 to TRBJ2-1, with D hard to call. Germline assignment: CDR1 DFQATT and CDR2 SNEGSKA (reference sequence). Trimming stripped 3 bases from V and 10 bases from J, with 13 bases between. This CDR3 is built from 12 residues. This chain's CDR3 is CSASDRGWEQFF. As DNA, the CDR3 is TGCAGTGCTAGTGATCGAGGTTGGGAGCAGTTCTTC.

The V and J genes are TRBV11-3 and TRBJ2-3, with a weak D call TRBD1 (5 bases). The V end was cut by 0 bases, the J end by 0 bases, with 7 bases between. Per the germline V gene, CDR1 is SGHNT and CDR2 is YENEEA. This CDR3 is 15 amino acids long. CDR3 loop: CASSLDGASTDTQYF. CDR3 DNA: TGTGCCAGCAGCTTAGATGGGGCTAGCACAGATACGCAGTATTTT.

This chain joins TRBV3-1 (or the pseudogene TRBV3-2) and TRBJ2-5; maybe TRBD1 (8 bases). The germline V gene has CDR1 LGHDT and CDR2 YNNKEL (reference sequence). The ends were cut back, 2 bases at V and 3 bases at J, with 10 bases in the middle. The CDR3 extends over 14 amino acids. CDR3 amino acids: CASSQTGGEETQYF. The CDR3 DNA sequence: TGTGCCAGCAGCCAAACAGGGGGGGAAGAGACCCAGTACTTC.

This sequence joins TRBV3-1 (or the pseudogene TRBV3-2) and TRBJ1-5; D is unresolved. CDR1 is LGHDT, CDR2 YNNKEL, per germline (reference sequence). The V end lost 0 bases, the J end lost 0 bases, and 9 bases lay between the germline ends. CDR3 size: 16 residues. The CDR3 DNA reads TGTGCCAGCAGCCAAGACGGTCCTTATAGCAATCAGCCCCAGCATTTT. This translates into CASSQDGPYSNQPQHF.

The genes are TRBV11-3 and TRBJ2-2, with 9 bases fitting TRBD1. The CDR3 extends over 14 amino acids. The V gene end was trimmed by 3 bases and the J gene end by 5 bases; junction bases not matched to a gene: 1. The germline gives CDR1 SGHNT, CDR2 YENEEA. The CDR3 loop is CASSLGTGTGELFF. CDR3 DNA: TGTGCCAGCAGCTTGGGGACAGGGACCGGGGAGCTGTTTTTT. The full variable domain, in which reference TRBV11-3 and TRBJ2-2 provide the parts outside the CDR3, is EAGVVQSPRYKIIEKKQPVAFWCNPISGHNTLYWYLQNLGQGPELLIRYENEEAVDDSQLPKDRFSAERLKGVDSTLKIQPAELGDSAVYLCASSLGTGTGELFFGEGSRLTVL.

The chain joins TRBV14 to TRBJ2-1; perhaps TRBD2 as D (6 bases). The V end lost 1 base, the J end lost 10 bases, and 14 bases lay between the germline ends. Germline V CDR1 and CDR2: SGHDN, FVKESK. The CDR3 spans 14 residues. The CDR3 spells CASSQGRGWQEQFF. For the CDR3, the DNA is TGTGCCAGCAGCCAAGGCCGGGGGTGGCAGGAGCAGTTCTTC. Variable domain in full (rest from reference TRBV14 and TRBJ2-1): EAGVTQFPSHSVIEKGQTVTLRCDPISGHDNLYWYRRVMGKEIKFLLHFVKESKQDESGMPNNRFLAERTGGTYSTLKVQPAELEDSGVYFCASSQGRGWQEQFFGPGTRLTVL.

This sequence joins TRBV29-1 and TRBJ1-2, with 10 bases fitting TRBD1. V gave up 3 bases and J gave up 6 bases; unmatched junction bases: 7. CDR1 and CDR2 from the germline V gene are SQVTM and ANQGSEA. This CDR3 is built from 14 residues. The CDR3 coding sequence is TGCAGCGTTGACGGACAGGGGGAATATAATGGCTACACCTTC. It yields the protein CSVDGQGEYNGYTF.

The rearrangement links TRBV7-9 to TRBJ1-4; D is possibly TRBD1 (6 bases). Trimming pared 5 bases from V and 7 bases from J, leaving 17 bases between. CDR3 length equals 15 residues. Germline CDR1 reads SEHNR; CDR2 reads FQNEAQ (reference sequence). CDR3 nucleotides: TGTGCCAGCAGCCTGGCCTGGGGACACACTGAAAAACTGTTTTTT. Protein product: CASSLAWGHTEKLFF.

A single count supports this clone. The V and J genes are TRBV19 and TRBJ2-2; TRBD1 is a possible D gene (6 bases). CDR3 size: 14 residues. Trimming removed 7 bases from V and 5 bases from J, with 14 bases in between. Looked up from germline, CDR1 is LNHDA and CDR2 is SQIVND (reference sequence). CDR3 sequence: CASNTGLDTGELFF. In DNA form, the CDR3 reads TGTGCCAGTAACACAGGGTTGGATACCGGGGAGCTGTTTTTT.

This clone was seen a single time. The V gene is TRBV28, the J gene TRBJ1-5, with 9 bases aligning to TRBD1. The CDR3 spans 16 residues. CDR1 and CDR2 (germline): MDHEN, SYDVKM. Trimming at V came to 6 bases and at J to 2 bases, leaving 8 bases not matched to a gene. CDR3 loop: CASSKQGAPGNQPQHF. CDR3 DNA sequence: TGTGCCAGCAGCAAACAGGGGGCGCCCGGCAATCAGCCCCAGCATTTT. Using reference TRBV28 and TRBJ1-5 for the parts outside the CDR3, the full variable domain is DVKVTQSSRYLVKRTGEKVFLECVQDMDHENMFWYRQDPGLGLRLIYFSYDVKMKEKGDIPEGYSVSREKKERFSLILESASTNQTSMYLCASSKQGAPGNQPQHFGDGTRLSIL.

The chain links TRBV12-2 to TRBJ2-3; the D call TRBD1 from the table was never checked on the DNA. TRBV12-2 corresponds to a pseudogene. The CDR3 is 17 amino acids. CDR3 nucleotides: TGTGCAAGTCGCTTAGATAAACAGGGGGCAAGTATCGATACGCAGTATTTT. Protein: CASRLDKQGASIDTQYF.

The V gene is TRBV2, the J gene TRBJ2-7; 7 positions agree with TRBD2. The CDR3 is 15 residues long. The trim removed 4 bases at V and 2 bases at J, leaving 8 bases unmatched. Germline assignment: CDR1 SNHLY and CDR2 FYNNEI. The CDR3 region has the DNA TGTGCCAGCAGTGGTGATCGGGGGGTTGCCTACGAGCAGTACTTC. This sequence encodes CASSGDRGVAYEQYF.

In its sample, this clone was seen a few times. This chain uses TRBV28 with TRBJ2-3; the match to TRBD2 covers 7 bases. The CDR3 runs to 16 residues. Per germline, CDR1 MDHEN and CDR2 SYDVKM. The junction had 11 bases not matched to a gene; V was cut back by 6 bases and J by 2 bases. CDR3 protein: CASRYQSGMITDTQYF. CDR3 in DNA: TGTGCCAGCAGATACCAAAGCGGGATGATCACAGATACGCAGTATTTT. Looking up the rest from reference TRBV28 and TRBJ2-3 gives the full variable domain: DVKVTQSSRYLVKRTGEKVFLECVQDMDHENMFWYRQDPGLGLRLIYFSYDVKMKEKGDIPEGYSVSREKKERFSLILESASTNQTSMYLCASRYQSGMITDTQYFGPGTRLTVL.